The 7 T cell receptor beta chains listed next were all sequenced from one sample in a study of Ad26.COV2.S vaccination and SARS-CoV-2 variants (dated by TCRdb to the early 2020s). The library was prepared using the immunoSEQ multiplex PCR assay. The table was pulled from immuneACCESS by TCRdb, which kept in-frame rearrangements only. Such tables lose some clones; where checked, under half of the loss comes from unresolved V genes, and the rest has no known cause. For this sample the table gives some 390,000 clones, of which 88% were detected only once. Roughly 3.2% of the sample is held by the ten biggest clonotypes. Reading the label with the study, this specimen's treatment or condition is: some 20 received Ad26.COV2.S at low or high dose, single or two shots; 5 received placebo; per-sample allocation not given. Repertoires of vaccine and placebo recipients were sequenced from samples collected on day 63 after the first injection.

The source material was peripheral blood, sampled in a trial of Ad26.COV2.S vaccine versus placebo. These receptors all come from a person aged 18-60 years who received the Ad26.COV2.S COVID-19 vaccine or a placebo.

The chain has TRBV23-1 and TRBJ1-5; 8 bases map to TRBD1. Being an ORF, TRBV23-1 has a function that is uncertain. The CDR3 runs 17 residues. Trimming took 0 bases from V and 2 from J; bases not matched to a gene: 6. Here the CDR3 reads CASSQSCRGLGNQPQHF. CDR3 nucleotides: TGCGCCAGCAGTCAATCTTGCAGGGGGCTTGGCAATCAGCCCCAGCATTTT.

The rearrangement uses TRBV6-5 and TRBJ1-2; D may be TRBD1 (5 bases). CDR3 length equals 15 residues. Deletions cut 7 bases from V and 4 bases from J, with 19 bases between. Germline CDR1 reads MNHEY; CDR2 reads SVGAGI. The CDR3 sequence: CASTHGGGISYGYTF. CDR3 DNA sequence: TGTGCCAGCACCCACGGGGGGGGGATTAGCTATGGCTACACCTTC.

This chain links TRBV29-1 with TRBJ2-2, with D perhaps TRBD2 (5 bases). V lost 4 bases and J 0 bases, leaving 12 bases between the germline ends. Germline CDR1 and CDR2: SQVTM and ANQGSEA. The CDR3 extends over 15 amino acids. The CDR3 protein is CSVVPRGSNTGELFF. CDR3 sequence (DNA): TGCAGCGTTGTCCCTCGCGGGTCGAACACCGGGGAGCTGTTTTTT.

A remark on this clone: Other nucleotide sequences from this sample produce the same CDR3. CDR3 amino acids: CASSLTGTYEQYF. The CDR3, as DNA: TGTGCCAGCAGCTTGACGGGTACCTACGAGCAGTACTTC. The chain couples TRBV5-4 to TRBJ2-7; D uncertain. The V end lost 1 base, the J end lost 2 bases, and 7 bases lay between the germline ends. The CDR3 extends over 13 amino acids. Germline loops: CDR1 SGHNT, CDR2 YYREEE (reference sequence).

This rearrangement joins TRBV25-1 to TRBJ2-2; the D is unclear. The V gene lost 0 bases and the J gene lost 8 bases, with 7 bases spanning the gap. Germline V gene lookup returns CDR1 MGHDK and CDR2 SYGVNS. This CDR3 has 13 amino acids. The CDR3 sequence is CASSEYFAGELFF. CDR3 coding DNA: TGTGCCAGCAGTGAATATTTCGCAGGGGAGCTGTTTTTT.

The chain uses TRBV3-1 (or the pseudogene TRBV3-2) and TRBJ2-2; 7 bases agree with TRBD1. Germline CDR1 is LGHDT and CDR2 is YNNKEL (reference sequence). V lost 1 base to trimming and J lost 0 bases; unmatched junction nucleotides: 2. CDR3 length equals 16 residues. DNA for the CDR3: TGTGCCAGCAGCCAAGCAGGGGGTCCGAACACCGGGGAGCTGTTTTTT. This sequence encodes CASSQAGGPNTGELFF.

This CDR3 is CASIPGTGGTYEQYF. CDR3 nucleotides: TGTGCCAGCATTCCGGGGACAGGGGGTACCTACGAGCAGTACTTC. The chain links TRBV28 to TRBJ2-7; 11 bases are shared with TRBD1. This CDR3 has 15 amino acids. V lost 7 bases to trimming and J lost 2 bases; unmatched junction nucleotides: 7. Germline V gene data show CDR1 as MDHEN and CDR2 as SYDVKM. Together with reference TRBV28 and TRBJ2-7, the CDR3 gives the full variable domain: DVKVTQSSRYLVKRTGEKVFLECVQDMDHENMFWYRQDPGLGLRLIYFSYDVKMKEKGDIPEGYSVSREKKERFSLILESASTNQTSMYLCASIPGTGGTYEQYFGPGTRLTVT.